Here is one T cell receptor (beta chain) with its context. This receptor's antigen is unknown. Per-base qualities were not stored, and no clone one base away is much larger. This specimen belongs to a study of shared clonotypes between healthy human individuals (TCRdb year 2020). With regard to the full study: The cohort comprised two women and a few men aged 18 to 49 years. Per donor, three plates each were used for CD4 naive and CD4 memory, two for CD8 naive, and one for CD8 memory. The study deeply sequenced blood TCR repertoires of about five healthy adults to estimate repertoire size and the extent of clonotype sharing between individuals. Libraries were prepared and TCR repertoires were sequenced by different laboratories using diverse techniques, in order to increase sequencing depth and limit assay-specific biases. Between about 0.9 and 9 billion PBMCs per donor were obtained by leukapheresis. What the work shows at the level of the full study, not this receptor alone: Even with the large sequencing depth, rarefaction of the sorted-subset datasets indicated that sequencing was incomplete. Naive subsets generally had larger estimated clonotype richness than memory subsets did. Sampling was restricted to blood, and TCR repertoires in tissues likely differ from the TCR repertoires found in blood. Sharing across a few donors was observed for around 5% of naive CD4, about 4% of naive CD8, 2% to 2.5% of memory CD4, and over 0.3% of memory CD8 clonotypes. Pairwise subsampling led to the expectation that sequencing depth would affect the degree of clonotype sharing among donors. Because the study included only a small number of donors, the genetic and exposure-history diversity represented was limited. Clonotypes shared by all four sorted-subset donors showed higher generation probabilities than non-shared clonotypes.

The germline V gene encodes CDR1 GTSNPN and CDR2 SVGIG (reference sequence). Relative to germline, V is missing 5 bases and J is missing 6 bases, with 3 bases of the junction outside any gene match. Spanning cysteine to phenylalanine, the CDR3 consists of 13 amino acids. Only the CDR3 DNA is retained, 39 bases long and in frame from the first base. Healthy HIV-negative adults with no recently reported acute infections or vaccinations were included as donors. Every donor was a Caucasian adult residing in Nashville, Tennessee, USA. CD4+ T cells were enriched through magnetic negative selection, after which naive cells were positively selected on CD45RA and the remaining negative fraction served as the memory subset. Blood was collected by leukapheresis, and PBMCs were isolated by Ficoll-Histopaque density gradient centrifugation and then cryopreserved in liquid nitrogen vapor phase. Analytical flow cytometry was used to check the purity and quantity of every magnetically sorted T cell population. Each sorted fraction had its genomic DNA isolated and then quantified by UV absorbance on a Nanodrop 2000c.

Using the deep immunoSEQ assay, TCR CDR3 regions were amplified from genomic DNA by multiplex PCR. Extracted genomic DNA from each cell subset was distributed evenly across all wells of several immunoSEQ 96-well plates, and each plate was treated as a replicate. For sorted subsets, each replicate PCR was loaded with about 200 ng genomic DNA, equivalent to approximately 33,000 T cell genomes. Purified libraries were measured with a Qubit 3.0 fluorometer, size-checked on a Bioanalyzer 2100, and measured again with the KAPA Library Quantification kit. A separate single-read 150-cycle Illumina NextSeq 550 flow cell was used to sequence each immunoSEQ 96-well plate. On the study's bioinformatics: The immunoSEQ output contained only junctional sequences without quality scores, so filtering could not match that applied to full-length reads. To assign V/J genes and CDR3, sequences were annotated using PyIR, a Python wrapper for IgBLAST v1.9, with IMGT germline references. Reads were removed for weak V/J assignments (E-value above 1e-6), missing CDR3, stop codons, out-of-frame junctions, or ambiguous translated residues. V3J clonotypes were defined as sequences sharing an identical inferred V gene, J gene, and CDR3 amino acid sequence. The percentage overlap between two repertoires was calculated by dividing the number of shared unique clonotypes by the size of the smaller repertoire. Three approaches were used to assess repertoire richness: RTK rarefaction, the Chao1 estimator, and Recon v2.1 estimates of unobserved clonotypes. Generation probabilities for all TCRbeta clonotypes obtained by the gDNA method from several donors were computed using OLGA. TCRdb took over this immuneACCESS table, retaining in-frame rearrangements with V and J assigned. Such tables are incomplete; in checked studies, under half of the missing clones stem from an unresolved V gene, and the remainder is unexplained. V, J and clone size are taken as reported in that table, and D and trimming were inferred from the DNA itself. Across this sample there are hundreds of thousands of clones, with about 74% seen only once. The ten largest account for about 1.8% of the sample.

Sequenced sample: memory CD4+ T cells sorted from blood. The cell subset or site label on this specimen signifies: CD45RA-negative fraction. The chain is encoded by TRBV30 joined to TRBJ2-1; TRBD2 fits 11 bases in the junction. The origin of this receptor is a woman aged 30 to 39 in good health. Here the CDR3 is given as CAWSGLAANEQFF. The DNA is TGTGCCTGGTCGGGACTAGCGGCCAATGAGCAGTTCTTC.